The clone carrying this TCR beta chain was counted ten times or more. What it binds is unknown. This record belongs to a study of metastatic and nonmetastatic thyroid tumors. For the study at large: Repertoire data that came from the blood and tumor or nodule tissue of malignant and benign thyroid patients were compared.

Before thyroid surgery, none of the patients had received any treatment. Authors' data handling: For papillary thyroid cancer, a distant-metastasis classifier was constructed from CDR3 differences observed across clinicopathological groups. TCRdb re-analyzed the PCR reads through MiXCR. In this record, the V and J calls reflect TCRdb's handling and not the investigators' own analysis. The repertoire includes some 7,900 clones, approximately 27% of them detected once, and 6% to 7.5% sits in the top ten. Study-level findings and limits: Patients with malignant thyroid tumors reportedly had significantly higher TCR beta diversity than those with benign nodules, in blood and tumor.

Material: adjacent normal tissue. This receptor was obtained from a female donor with papillary thyroid cancer or a benign thyroid nodule (not recorded which). Some clones in this sample may be carry-over from other donors' samples.

The CDR3 loop reads CASSKLAGGLSDTQYF. The CDR3 DNA is TGTGCCAGCAGCAAACTAGCGGGGGGGCTGTCAGATACGCAGTATTTT. The chain combines TRBV5-4 with TRBJ2-3; TRBD2 agrees at 13 bases. The trim removed 4 bases at V and 4 bases at J, leaving 6 bases unmatched. The CDR3 has 16 amino acids. Germline values: CDR1 SGHNT, CDR2 YYREEE (reference sequence).